The source of this T cell receptor beta chain is a study of blood T cell repertoires in COVID-19. Per the germline V gene, CDR1 is DFQATT and CDR2 is SNEGSKA (reference sequence). This CDR3 contains 11 residues. The ends were cut back, 3 bases at V and 7 bases at J, with 8 bases in the middle. In the source study's methods: Reference gene primer amplification in the assay estimated nucleated cell counts. Measured with immunoSEQ multiplex PCR; TCRdb has only the in-frame clones, and not every one. The V and J calls and clone size come from that table; D and trimming were worked out from the DNA. The data hold approximately 140,000 clones, with about 86% observed a single time.

The chain recombines TRBV20-1 with TRBJ2-3; D remains unclear. The specimen was peripheral blood. The TCR originated in a man between 65 and 79 years old with acute or convalescent COVID-19. The CDR3, as DNA: TGCAGTGCTAGTTGGCTGAATACGCAGTATTTT. Protein sequence: CSASWLNTQYF.